This TCR beta chain appears in the sequencing data of a study of shared clonotypes between healthy human individuals. Assay: immunoSEQ multiplex PCR; the TCRdb copy retains only in-frame clones and omits some. The profile shows about 2.3 million clones, approximately 90% of them singletons. Unmatched junction bases numbered 11, after V lost 4 bases and J lost 8 bases. Germline assignment: CDR1 SGHRS and CDR2 YFSETQ. The CDR3 runs 16 residues. J is TRBJ2-1 and V is TRBV5-1; 11 bases fit TRBD2. The sequenced sample consisted of naive CD4+ T cells from PBMCs. Subset described: CD45RA+ positively selected. The TCR originated in a man between 18 and 29 years old in good health. Some clones in this sample may be carry-over from other donors' samples. The CDR3 nucleotides read TGCGCCAGCAGCGCTACGACTAGCGGGACTGGTGATGAGCAGTTCTTC. This codes for CASSATTSGTGDEQFF. Combining the CDR3 with reference TRBV5-1 and TRBJ2-1 gives the whole variable domain KAGVTQTPRYLIKTRGQQVTLSCSPISGHRSVSWYQQTPGQGLQFLFEYFSETQRNKGNFPGRFSGRQFSNSRSEMNVSTLELGDSALYLCASSATTSGTGDEQFFGPGTRLTVL.